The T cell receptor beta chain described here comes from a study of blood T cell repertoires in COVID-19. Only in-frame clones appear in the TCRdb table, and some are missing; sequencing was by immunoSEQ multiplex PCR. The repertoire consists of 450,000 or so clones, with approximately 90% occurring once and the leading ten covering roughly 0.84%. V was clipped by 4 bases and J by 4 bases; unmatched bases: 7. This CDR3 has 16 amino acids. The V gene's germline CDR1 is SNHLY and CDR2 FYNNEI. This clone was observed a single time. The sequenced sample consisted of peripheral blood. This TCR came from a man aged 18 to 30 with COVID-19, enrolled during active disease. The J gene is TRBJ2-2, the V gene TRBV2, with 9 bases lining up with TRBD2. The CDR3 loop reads CASSGGGGAPTGELFF. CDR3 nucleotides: TGTGCCAGCAGTGGGGGCGGGGGGGCCCCCACCGGGGAGCTGTTTTTT.